These 5 T cell receptor beta chains were sequenced from one sample in a study of blood T cell repertoires in COVID-19. Using immunoSEQ multiplex PCR, the repertoire was profiled, and TCRdb retains in-frame clones only, with some absent. Of roughly 380,000 clones in the sample, approximately 89% were seen once. Sequenced: peripheral blood. These receptors originate from a woman aged 55-70 years with COVID-19, enrolled during active disease.

This chain joins TRBV6-5 and TRBJ1-1, with D uncertain. This CDR3 region has 14 residues. The V and J ends lost 6 bases and 4 bases respectively, with 15 bases between them. In germline, CDR1 is MNHEY, CDR2 SVGAGI. The CDR3 reads CASRPWGDGTEAFF. Here the CDR3 DNA reads TGTGCCAGCAGACCCTGGGGAGACGGCACTGAAGCTTTCTTT.

This clone was detected only once. V and J are TRBV4-2 and TRBJ2-1; D remains unclear. Germline values: CDR1 LGHNA, CDR2 YNFKEQ. The V gene lost 1 base and the J gene lost 9 bases, with 10 bases spanning the gap. The CDR3 is made up of 13 amino acids. CDR3 protein: CASSQGSLSEQFF. DNA of the CDR3: TGTGCCAGCAGCCAAGGGTCACTAAGTGAGCAGTTCTTC.

The chain links TRBV19 to TRBJ2-3; 9 bases are a match to TRBD1. Germline assignment: CDR1 LNHDA and CDR2 SQIVND (reference sequence). This CDR3 has 17 amino acids. J was trimmed by 0 bases and V by 6 bases; bases with no gene match: 10. CDR3: CASSRKLGTGSTDTQYF. The DNA for the CDR3 is TGTGCCAGTAGCCGAAAGCTCGGGACAGGGAGCACAGATACGCAGTATTTT.

This clone showed up just once. The genes are TRBV10-3 and TRBJ2-3; 9 nucleotides agree with TRBD2. This CDR3 spans 14 amino acids. With V trimmed by 7 bases and J by 3 bases, 5 bases remained unmatched. CDR1 and CDR2 (germline): ENHRY, SYGVKD. For the CDR3, the DNA is TGTGCCATCATGGCGGGGGGGCGGACAGATACGCAGTATTTT. This gives the protein CAIMAGGRTDTQYF.

The chain employs TRBV7-9 and TRBJ1-2; D ambiguous. V lost 5 bases, J lost 3 bases, and 16 bases lay in between. CDR3 length: 15 residues. Germline CDR1 reads SEHNR; CDR2 reads FQNEAQ (reference sequence). CDR3 DNA: TGTGCCAGCAGCGCTAGCATCAGGACCGACTATGGCTACACCTTC. This translates into CASSASIRTDYGYTF.